The 10 T cell receptor beta chains below come from one sample, sequenced in a study of T cell responses to AZD1222 COVID-19 vaccine. The repertoire was sequenced with immunoSEQ multiplex PCR; TCRdb's copy has only in-frame clones and lacks some. This sample carries roughly 170,000 clones, 85% to 95% of them seen once, and the ten largest clones take 0.7% to 0.9%. Sequences were derived from peripheral blood, sampled on day 0 of AZD1222 vaccination. All receptors derive from an adult in good health.

V usage is TRBV6-2 or TRBV6-3 and J usage is TRBJ2-3; 8 bases line up with TRBD2. The CDR3 has 18 residues. V lost 4 bases and J lost 2; bases outside the gene matches: 14. Germline V lookup: CDR1 MNHEY, CDR2 SVGEGT. The CDR3 nucleotides read TGTGCCAGCAGTTCGACTGGTGGACTAGCAGCCCCCACAGATACGCAGTATTTT. Protein: CASSSTGGLAAPTDTQYF.

The chain uses TRBV12-2 and TRBJ2-7. TRBV12-2 is recorded as a pseudogene. The CDR3 is 14 amino acids. Written as DNA, the CDR3 is TGTGCAAGTCGCTTCGGGGCGGTAGCCTACGAGCAGTACTTC. Protein: CASRFGAVAYEQYF.

The chain combines TRBV9 with TRBJ1-2, with 7 bases aligning to TRBD1. CDR3 length: 15 amino acids. V dropped 2 bases and J dropped 2; count of bases not matched to a gene: 6. Germline loops: CDR1 SGDLS, CDR2 YYNGEE. DNA for the CDR3: TGTGCCAGCAGCGTTAGGGACAGCCGCAACTATGGCTACACCTTC. As protein: CASSVRDSRNYGYTF. The full variable domain, rest sourced from reference TRBV9 and TRBJ1-2, is DSGVTQTPKHLITATGQRVTLRCSPRSGDLSVYWYQQSLDQGLQFLIQYYNGEERAKGNILERFSAQQFPDLHSELNLSSLELGDSALYFCASSVRDSRNYGYTFGSGTRLTVV.

The J gene is TRBJ1-2, the V gene TRBV6-1; 8 bases are a match to TRBD1. The ends lost 1 base at V and 5 bases at J; junction bases unmatched: 6. The germline V gene has CDR1 MNHNS and CDR2 SASEGT. The CDR3 consists of 15 residues. CDR3 sequence reads: CASSEGGQGPYGYTF. CDR3 DNA: TGTGCCAGCAGTGAAGGTGGACAGGGTCCGTATGGCTACACCTTC.

The rearrangement links TRBV6-2 or TRBV6-3 to TRBJ1-1; unclear D gene. The CDR3 has 13 residues. The germline gives CDR1 MNHEY, CDR2 SVGEGT. V was shortened by 2 bases and J by 1 base, with 5 bases between the two germline ends. For the CDR3, the DNA is TGTGCCAGCAGTTACGGCGGGAACACTGAAGCTTTCTTT. Protein sequence: CASSYGGNTEAFF.

V usage is TRBV30 and J usage is TRBJ1-3, with TRBD1 matching over 7 bases. CDR1 and CDR2 from the germline V gene are GTSNPN and SVGIG (reference sequence). V lost 4 bases and J lost 4; bases outside the gene matches: 7. CDR3 length equals 14 residues. CDR3 region: CAWIYPGQGNTIYF. For the CDR3, the DNA is TGTGCCTGGATTTATCCGGGACAGGGAAACACCATATATTTT.

The chain uses TRBV7-2 and TRBJ2-5; D not certain. Trimming pared 1 base from V and 5 bases from J, leaving 5 bases between. The V gene's germline CDR1 is SGHTA and CDR2 FQGNSA. The CDR3 length is 12 residues. This CDR3 reads CASSLVWETQYF. CDR3 sequence (DNA): TGTGCCAGCAGCTTAGTGTGGGAGACCCAGTACTTC.

The rearrangement uses TRBV30 and TRBJ2-7, with D unclear. The CDR3 consists of 13 residues. Between the trimmed V and J ends, which lost 3 bases and 1 base, there was a span of 10 bases. Germline loops: CDR1 GTSNPN, CDR2 SVGIG (reference sequence). The CDR3: CAWRKGLSYEQYF. In DNA form, the CDR3 reads TGTGCCTGGAGGAAGGGTTTATCCTACGAGCAGTACTTC.

The chain employs TRBV28 and TRBJ1-2; possible D gene TRBD1, 6 bases. Germline lookup yields CDR1 MDHEN and CDR2 SYDVKM. V was shortened by 5 bases and J by 7 bases, with 20 bases between the two germline ends. CDR3 length equals 15 residues. The CDR3 region is CASSTPTVLGGGYTF. In nucleotides, the CDR3 is TGTGCCAGCAGTACACCGACAGTCCTAGGGGGTGGCTACACCTTC.

The V gene is TRBV18, the J gene TRBJ2-5, with D perhaps matching TRBD1 (6 bases). The germline gives CDR1 KGHSH, CDR2 LQKENI. The V end lost 6 bases, the J end lost 6 bases, and 20 bases lay between the germline ends. This CDR3 spans 15 amino acids. The CDR3: CASSRYEPQGKTQYF. Written as DNA, the CDR3 is TGTGCCAGCTCGCGCTACGAACCGCAGGGGAAGACCCAGTACTTC. Together with reference TRBV18 and TRBJ2-5, the CDR3 gives the full variable domain: NAGVMQNPRHLVRRRGQEARLRCSPMKGHSHVYWYRQLPEEGLKFMVYLQKENIIDESGMPKERFSAEFPKEGPSILRIQQVVRGDSAAYFCASSRYEPQGKTQYFGPGTRLLVL.